The 10 T cell receptor beta chains listed next were all sequenced from one sample in a study of response to subunit inactivated influenza vaccine. One entry per CDR3 protein results from TCRdb running MiXCR on the RT-PCR reads. The sample includes a few hundred thousand distinct CDR3 sequences, approximately 7.2% of them seen just once. Here the sequenced sample was PBMCs from blood, taken roughly 24 months after vaccination. These receptor sequences come from a man aged 50 to 69 who received an inactivated influenza vaccine.

This clonotype was found many times. The CDR3 protein is CSVQTWDGLEQYF. CDR3 DNA: TGCAGCGTCCAAACCTGGGACGGCCTGGAGCAGTACTTC. The chain couples TRBV29-1 to TRBJ2-7, with D perhaps assigned TRBD1 or TRBD2 (5 bases each). Trimming cost V 6 bases and J 7 bases, with 19 bases left between them. Germline V gives CDR1 SQVTM, CDR2 ANQGSEA. The CDR3 sequence is 13 residues long.

CDR3 sequence: CAWSLLGLAGYEQYF. CDR3 in DNA: TGTGCCTGGAGTCTGCTAGGTCTCGCCGGCTACGAGCAGTACTTC. The gene calls are TRBV30 and TRBJ2-7; D is uncertain. The CDR3 is 15 amino acids. The germline V gene has CDR1 GTSNPN and CDR2 SVGIG (reference sequence). The germline V and J ends were trimmed by 2 bases and 3 bases, with 17 bases remaining between them.

This clonotype was seen more than once but under ten times. DNA for the CDR3: TGTGCCAGCAGTGAAGGGTCCCTACGCAGAGTACTTACGGAGACCCAGTACTTC. Protein: CASSEGSLRRVLTETQYF. This chain uses TRBV6-1 with TRBJ2-5; D gene uncertain. CDR1 and CDR2 from the germline V gene are MNHNS and SASEGT. The CDR3 length is 18 residues. Trimming shortened V by 1 base and J by 5 bases, and 23 bases separated the two germline ends.

The chain links TRBV28 to TRBJ2-2; D gene ambiguous. The V and J ends lost 7 bases and 4 bases respectively, with 10 bases between them. The CDR3 extends over 13 amino acids. Germline loops: CDR1 MDHEN, CDR2 SYDVKM. Written as DNA, the CDR3 is TGTGCCAGCAATGTCAGACCCACCGGGGAGCTGTTTTTT. Amino acid sequence: CASNVRPTGELFF.

V gene TRBV12-3 or TRBV12-4 combines with J gene TRBJ1-1, with unresolved D. V was clipped by 5 bases and J by 4 bases, with 20 bases between them. The CDR3 length is 16 residues. CDR3 DNA: TGTGCCAGCAGTCCCCAACAAGGAGGGTCTGGCACTGAAGCTTTCTTT. It specifies CASSPQQGGSGTEAFF.

This clonotype turned up a few times. The rearrangement uses TRBV20-1 and TRBJ1-1; TRBD1 is a possible D gene (5 bases). CDR3 length: 14 residues. CDR1 and CDR2 (germline): DFQATT, SNEGSKA (reference sequence). V was cut by 2 bases and J by 13 bases, with 23 bases left in between. The CDR3 region has the DNA TGCAGTGCTAGATCCGGGGGAGGTCTCGGTACGGATTTCTTT. Translation gives CSARSGGGLGTDFF.

The table lists this clonotype with many counts. V is TRBV6-1 and J is TRBJ2-3; 8 bases are shared with TRBD1. The CDR3 extends over 15 amino acids. Trimming cost V 5 bases and J 3 bases; bases outside gene matches: 7. Per germline, CDR1 MNHNS and CDR2 SASEGT. CDR3 sequence (DNA): TGTGCCAGCAGTCCAGGACAGGGCCGAACAGATACGCAGTATTTT. Translated: CASSPGQGRTDTQYF.

This clonotype was seen a handful of times. The chain uses TRBV7-2 and TRBJ1-3; 9 bases are a match to TRBD1. V lost 5 bases, J lost 0 bases, and 2 bases stayed unmatched. CDR1 and CDR2 from the germline V gene are SGHTA and FQGNSA. The CDR3 loop spans 15 amino acids. Here the CDR3 DNA reads TGTGCCAGCAGCGCGACAGGGGGCTCTGGAAACACCATATATTTT. Translation gives CASSATGGSGNTIYF.

The gene calls are TRBV19 and TRBJ1-5; the match to TRBD1 covers 7 bases. Germline-derived CDR1 and CDR2 are LNHDA and SQIVND (reference sequence). Trimming took 5 bases from V and 3 from J; bases not matched to a gene: 7. CDR3 size: 15 residues. CDR3 amino acids: CASSSSGTVNQPQHF. The CDR3 region has the DNA TGTGCCAGTAGTTCCTCCGGGACAGTCAATCAGCCCCAGCATTTT.

This rearrangement joins TRBV7-9 to TRBJ1-2; TRBD1 agrees at 11 bases. Trimming removed 7 bases from V and 7 bases from J; junction bases left unmatched: 8. CDR1 and CDR2 (germline): SEHNR, FQNEAQ (reference sequence). The CDR3 totals 14 residues. The CDR3: CASKRGQGAGGYTF. In DNA, the CDR3 is TGTGCCAGCAAGAGAGGACAGGGGGCTGGTGGCTACACCTTC.